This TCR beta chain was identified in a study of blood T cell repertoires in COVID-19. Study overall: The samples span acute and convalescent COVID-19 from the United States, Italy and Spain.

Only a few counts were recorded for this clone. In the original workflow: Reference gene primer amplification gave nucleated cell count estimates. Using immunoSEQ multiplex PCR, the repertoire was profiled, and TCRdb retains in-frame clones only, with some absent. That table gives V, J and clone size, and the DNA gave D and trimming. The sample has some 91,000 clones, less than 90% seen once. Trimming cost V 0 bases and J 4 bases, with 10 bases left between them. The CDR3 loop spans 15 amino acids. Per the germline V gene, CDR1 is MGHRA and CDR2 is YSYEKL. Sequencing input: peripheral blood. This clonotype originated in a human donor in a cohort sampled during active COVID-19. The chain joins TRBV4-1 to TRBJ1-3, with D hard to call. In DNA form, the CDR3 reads TGCGCCAGCAGCCAAGATAGGCGGGCCGGAAACACCATATATTTT. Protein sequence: CASSQDRRAGNTIYF.